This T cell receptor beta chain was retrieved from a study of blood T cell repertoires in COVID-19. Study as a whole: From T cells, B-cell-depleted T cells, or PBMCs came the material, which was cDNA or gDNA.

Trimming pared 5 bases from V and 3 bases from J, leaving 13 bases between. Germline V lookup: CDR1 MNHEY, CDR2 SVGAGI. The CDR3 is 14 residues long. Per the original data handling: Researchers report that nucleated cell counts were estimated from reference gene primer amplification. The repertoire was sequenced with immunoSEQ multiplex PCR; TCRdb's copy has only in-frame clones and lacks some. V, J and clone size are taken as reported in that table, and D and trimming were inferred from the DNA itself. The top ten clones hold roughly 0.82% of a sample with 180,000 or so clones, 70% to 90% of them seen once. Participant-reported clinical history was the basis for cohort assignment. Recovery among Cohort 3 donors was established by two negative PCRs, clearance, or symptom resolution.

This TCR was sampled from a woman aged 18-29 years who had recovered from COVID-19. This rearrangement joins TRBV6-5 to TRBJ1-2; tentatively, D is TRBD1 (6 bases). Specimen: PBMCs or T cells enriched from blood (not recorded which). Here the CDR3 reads CASSRTERDYGYTF. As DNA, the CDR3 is TGTGCCAGCAGTAGGACAGAACGGGACTATGGCTACACCTTC.